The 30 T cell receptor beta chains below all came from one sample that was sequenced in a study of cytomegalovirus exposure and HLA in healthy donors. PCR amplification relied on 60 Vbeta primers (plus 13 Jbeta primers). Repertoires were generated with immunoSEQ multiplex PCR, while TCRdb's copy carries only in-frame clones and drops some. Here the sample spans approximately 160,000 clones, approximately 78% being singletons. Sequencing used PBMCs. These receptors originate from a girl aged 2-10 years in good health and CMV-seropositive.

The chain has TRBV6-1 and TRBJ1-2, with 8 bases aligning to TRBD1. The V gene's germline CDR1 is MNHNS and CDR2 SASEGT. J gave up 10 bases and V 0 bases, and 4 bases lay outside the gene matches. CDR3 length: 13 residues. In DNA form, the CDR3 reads TGTGCCAGCAGTGAAGCTAGGACAGGGTACTACACCTTC. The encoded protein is CASSEARTGYYTF.

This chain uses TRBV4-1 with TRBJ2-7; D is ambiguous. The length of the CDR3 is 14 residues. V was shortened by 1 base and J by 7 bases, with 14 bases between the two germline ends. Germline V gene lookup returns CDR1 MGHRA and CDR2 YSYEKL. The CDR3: CASSQVAAIGEQYF. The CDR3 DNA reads TGCGCCAGCAGCCAAGTCGCGGCGATCGGGGAGCAGTACTTC.

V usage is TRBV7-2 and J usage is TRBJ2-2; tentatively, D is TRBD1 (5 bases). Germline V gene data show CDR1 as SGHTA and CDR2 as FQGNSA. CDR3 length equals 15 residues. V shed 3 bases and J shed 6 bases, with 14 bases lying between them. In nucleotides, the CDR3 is TGTGCCAGCAGCTTCAGGGTCGCTGGGCCCGGGGAGCTGTTTTTT. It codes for CASSFRVAGPGELFF. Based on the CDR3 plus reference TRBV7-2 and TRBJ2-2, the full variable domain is GAGVSQSPSNKVTEKGKDVELRCDPISGHTALYWYRQSLGQGLEFLIYFQGNSAPDKSGLPSDRFSAERTGGSVSTLTIQRTQQEDSAVYLCASSFRVAGPGELFFGEGSRLTVL.

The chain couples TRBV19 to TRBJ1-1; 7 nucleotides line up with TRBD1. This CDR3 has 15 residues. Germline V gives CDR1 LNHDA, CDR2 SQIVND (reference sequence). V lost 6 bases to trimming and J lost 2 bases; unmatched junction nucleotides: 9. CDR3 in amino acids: CASRVAGGKNTEAFF. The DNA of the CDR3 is TGTGCCAGTAGGGTGGCAGGGGGGAAAAACACTGAAGCTTTCTTT.

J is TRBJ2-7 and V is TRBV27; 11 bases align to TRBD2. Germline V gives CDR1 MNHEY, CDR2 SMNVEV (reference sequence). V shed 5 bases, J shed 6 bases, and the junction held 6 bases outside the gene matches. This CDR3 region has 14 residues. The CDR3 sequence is CASSRLAGIREQYF. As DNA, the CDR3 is TGTGCCAGCAGTCGACTAGCGGGAATACGCGAGCAGTACTTC.

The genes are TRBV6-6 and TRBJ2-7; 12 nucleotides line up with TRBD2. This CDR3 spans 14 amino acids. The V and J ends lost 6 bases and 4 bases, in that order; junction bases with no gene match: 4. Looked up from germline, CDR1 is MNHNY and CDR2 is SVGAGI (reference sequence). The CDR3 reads CASSMTSGSYEQYF. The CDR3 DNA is TGTGCCAGCAGCATGACTAGCGGGAGTTACGAGCAGTACTTC.

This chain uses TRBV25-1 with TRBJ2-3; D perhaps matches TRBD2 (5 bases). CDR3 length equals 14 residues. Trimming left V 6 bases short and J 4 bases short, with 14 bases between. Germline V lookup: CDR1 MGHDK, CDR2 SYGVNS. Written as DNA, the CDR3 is TGTGCCAGCAGCCCGAGCTCCGGGGCAGATACGCAGTATTTT. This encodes CASSPSSGADTQYF.

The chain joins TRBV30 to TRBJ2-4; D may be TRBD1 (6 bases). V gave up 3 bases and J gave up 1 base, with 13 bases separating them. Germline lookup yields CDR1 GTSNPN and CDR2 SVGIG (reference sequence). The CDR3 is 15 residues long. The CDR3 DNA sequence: TGTGCCTGGAGCCAGGGGCGGGCGGCCAAAAACATTCAGTACTTC. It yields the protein CAWSQGRAAKNIQYF.

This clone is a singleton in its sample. The CDR3 sequence is CASGEGGLQRDYGYTF. CDR3 sequence (DNA): TGCGCCAGCGGGGAAGGGGGCTTACAACGGGACTATGGCTACACCTTC. This rearrangement joins TRBV4-1 to TRBJ1-2; 7 bases map to TRBD1. The CDR3 is 16 residues long. J was trimmed by 3 bases and V by 8 bases; bases with no gene match: 15. Per germline, CDR1 MGHRA and CDR2 YSYEKL.

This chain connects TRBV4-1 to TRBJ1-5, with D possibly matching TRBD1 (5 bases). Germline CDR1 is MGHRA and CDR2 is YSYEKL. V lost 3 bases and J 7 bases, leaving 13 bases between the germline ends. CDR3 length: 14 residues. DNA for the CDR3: TGCGCCAGCAGCCACCCTGGGAGGGGACAGCCCCAGCATTTT. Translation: CASSHPGRGQPQHF.

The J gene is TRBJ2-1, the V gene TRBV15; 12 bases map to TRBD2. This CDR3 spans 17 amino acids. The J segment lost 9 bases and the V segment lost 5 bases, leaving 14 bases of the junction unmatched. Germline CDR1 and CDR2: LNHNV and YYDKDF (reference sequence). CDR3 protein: CATSGTTLAGGPPEQFF. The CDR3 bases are TGTGCCACCAGCGGAACAACTCTAGCGGGAGGGCCCCCTGAGCAGTTCTTC.

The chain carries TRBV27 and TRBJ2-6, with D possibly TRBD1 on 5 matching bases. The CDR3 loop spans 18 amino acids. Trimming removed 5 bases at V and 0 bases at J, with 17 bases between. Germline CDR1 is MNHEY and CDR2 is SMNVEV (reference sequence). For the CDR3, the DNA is TGTGCCAGCAGTCGCCGACCGAACAGGAACTCTGGGGCCAACGTCCTGACTTTC. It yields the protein CASSRRPNRNSGANVLTF.

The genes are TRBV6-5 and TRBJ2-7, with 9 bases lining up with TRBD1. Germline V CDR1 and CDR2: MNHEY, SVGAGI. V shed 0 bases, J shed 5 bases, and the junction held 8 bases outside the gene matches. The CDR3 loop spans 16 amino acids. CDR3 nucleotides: TGTGCCAGCAGTTACTCAAAGAAGGACAGGGGAAACGAGCAGTACTTC. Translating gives CASSYSKKDRGNEQYF.

DNA for the CDR3: TGTGCCAGCGCCGGGACAGGGGGTTTGTTGTCGATGAACACTGAAGCTTTCTTT. Translating gives CASAGTGGLLSMNTEAFF. This chain uses TRBV28 with TRBJ1-1; TRBD1 agrees at 11 bases. Germline CDR1 is MDHEN and CDR2 is SYDVKM. Trimming cost V 8 bases and J 0 bases; bases outside gene matches: 14. CDR3 length: 18 amino acids.

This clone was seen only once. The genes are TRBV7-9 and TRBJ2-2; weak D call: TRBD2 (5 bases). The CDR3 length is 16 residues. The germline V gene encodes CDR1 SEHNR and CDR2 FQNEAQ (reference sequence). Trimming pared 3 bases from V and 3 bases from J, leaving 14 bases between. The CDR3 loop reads CASSLALAKDTGELFF. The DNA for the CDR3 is TGTGCCAGCAGCTTGGCCCTAGCAAAAGACACCGGGGAGCTGTTTTTT.

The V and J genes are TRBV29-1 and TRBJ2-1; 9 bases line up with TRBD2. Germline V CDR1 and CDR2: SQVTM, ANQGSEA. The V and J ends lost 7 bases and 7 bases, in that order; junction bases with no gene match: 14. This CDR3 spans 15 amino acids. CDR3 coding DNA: TGCAGCGCCCGATCTAGCGGGACGACTGCGAATGAGCAGTTCTTC. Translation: CSARSSGTTANEQFF.

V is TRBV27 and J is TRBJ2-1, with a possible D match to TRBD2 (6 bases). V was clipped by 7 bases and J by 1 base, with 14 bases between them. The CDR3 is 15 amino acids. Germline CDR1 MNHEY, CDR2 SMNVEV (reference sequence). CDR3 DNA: TGTGCCAGCAAATTTAGGAGCGGGTCCTACAATGAGCAGTTCTTC. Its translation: CASKFRSGSYNEQFF.

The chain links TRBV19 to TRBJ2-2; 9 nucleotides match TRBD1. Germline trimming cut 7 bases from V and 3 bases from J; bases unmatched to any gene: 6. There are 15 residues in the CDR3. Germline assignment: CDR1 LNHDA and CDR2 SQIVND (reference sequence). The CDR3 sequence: CASNTGTGYTGELFF. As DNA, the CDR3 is TGTGCCAGTAACACCGGGACAGGGTACACCGGGGAGCTGTTTTTT. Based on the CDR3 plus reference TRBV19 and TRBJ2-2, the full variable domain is DGGITQSPKYLFRKEGQNVTLSCEQNLNHDAMYWYRQDPGQGLRLIYYSQIVNDFQKGDIAEGYSVSREKKESFPLTVTSAQKNPTAFYLCASNTGTGYTGELFFGEGSRLTVL.

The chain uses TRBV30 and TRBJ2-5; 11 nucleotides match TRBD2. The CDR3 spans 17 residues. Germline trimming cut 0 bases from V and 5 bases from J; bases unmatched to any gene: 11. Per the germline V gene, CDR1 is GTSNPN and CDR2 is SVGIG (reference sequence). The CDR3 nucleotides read TGTGCCTGGAGTGTAACCCTCACTAGCGGGAGTAGGGAGACCCAGTACTTC. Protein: CAWSVTLTSGSRETQYF.

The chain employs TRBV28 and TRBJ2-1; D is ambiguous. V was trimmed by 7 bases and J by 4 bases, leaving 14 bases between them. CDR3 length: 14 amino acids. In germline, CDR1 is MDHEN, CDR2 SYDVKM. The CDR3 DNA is TGTGCCAGCATCCCCCCAGCGCCTTACAATGAGCAGTTCTTC. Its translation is CASIPPAPYNEQFF.

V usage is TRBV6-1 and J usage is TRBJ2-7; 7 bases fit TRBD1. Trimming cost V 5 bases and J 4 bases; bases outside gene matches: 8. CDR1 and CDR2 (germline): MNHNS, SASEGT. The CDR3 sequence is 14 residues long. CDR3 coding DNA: TGTGCCAGCAGTCCCCTGGGACAGACTTACGAGCAGTACTTC. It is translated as CASSPLGQTYEQYF.

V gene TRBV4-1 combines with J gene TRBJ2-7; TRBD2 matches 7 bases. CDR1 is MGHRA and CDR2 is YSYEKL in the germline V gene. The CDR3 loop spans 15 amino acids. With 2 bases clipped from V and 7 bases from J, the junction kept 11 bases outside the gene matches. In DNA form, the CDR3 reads TGCGCCAGCAGCCAACCGACTAGCCGGACGGGTGAGCAGTACTTC. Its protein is CASSQPTSRTGEQYF.

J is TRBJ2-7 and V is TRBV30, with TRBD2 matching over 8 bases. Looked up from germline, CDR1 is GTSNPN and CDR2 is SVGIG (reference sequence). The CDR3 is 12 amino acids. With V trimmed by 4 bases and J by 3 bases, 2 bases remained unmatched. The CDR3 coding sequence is TGTGCCTGGAACAGCGGGAGCTACGAGCAGTACTTC. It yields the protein CAWNSGSYEQYF. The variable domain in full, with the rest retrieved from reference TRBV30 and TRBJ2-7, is SQTIHQWPATLVQPVGSPLSLECTVEGTSNPNLYWYRQAAGRGLQLLFYSVGIGQISSEVPQNLSASRPQDRQFILSSKKLLLSDSGFYLCAWNSGSYEQYFGPGTRLTVT.

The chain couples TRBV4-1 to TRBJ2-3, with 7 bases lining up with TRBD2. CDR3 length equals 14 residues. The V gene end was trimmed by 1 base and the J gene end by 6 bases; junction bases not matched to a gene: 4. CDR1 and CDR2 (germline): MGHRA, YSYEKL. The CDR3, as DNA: TGCGCCAGCAGCCAAGGTCAGGGAGGGGATACGCAGTATTTT. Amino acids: CASSQGQGGDTQYF.

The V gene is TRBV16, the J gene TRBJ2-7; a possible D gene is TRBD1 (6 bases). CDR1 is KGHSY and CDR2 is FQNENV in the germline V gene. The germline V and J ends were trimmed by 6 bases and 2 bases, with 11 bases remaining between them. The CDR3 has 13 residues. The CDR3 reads CASSPGHPYEQYF. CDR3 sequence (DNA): TGTGCCAGCAGTCCGGGACACCCCTACGAGCAGTACTTC.

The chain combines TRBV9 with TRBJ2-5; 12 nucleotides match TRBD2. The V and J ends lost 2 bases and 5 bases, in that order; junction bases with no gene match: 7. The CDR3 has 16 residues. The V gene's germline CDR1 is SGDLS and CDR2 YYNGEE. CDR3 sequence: CASSVGRLAGVETQYF. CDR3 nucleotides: TGTGCCAGCAGCGTCGGTCGACTAGCGGGAGTTGAGACCCAGTACTTC.

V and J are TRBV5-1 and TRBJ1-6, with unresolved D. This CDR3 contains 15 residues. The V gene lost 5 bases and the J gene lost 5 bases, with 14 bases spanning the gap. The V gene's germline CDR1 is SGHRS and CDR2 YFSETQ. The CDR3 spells CASRAGTGNNSPLHF. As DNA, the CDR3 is TGCGCCAGCAGGGCTGGTACGGGGAATAATTCACCCCTCCACTTT.

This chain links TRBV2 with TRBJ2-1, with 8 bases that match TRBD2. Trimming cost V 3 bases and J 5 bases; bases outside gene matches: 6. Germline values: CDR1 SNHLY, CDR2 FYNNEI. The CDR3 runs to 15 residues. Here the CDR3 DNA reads TGTGCCAGCAGTGAGGTCGGGCGGGGGGACAATGAGCAGTTCTTC. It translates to CASSEVGRGDNEQFF.

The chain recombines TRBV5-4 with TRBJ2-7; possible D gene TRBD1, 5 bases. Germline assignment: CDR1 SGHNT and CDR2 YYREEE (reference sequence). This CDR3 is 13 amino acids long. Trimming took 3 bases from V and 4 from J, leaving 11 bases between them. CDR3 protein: CASSSGQSYEQYF. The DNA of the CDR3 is TGTGCCAGCAGCTCCGGACAATCGTACGAGCAGTACTTC.

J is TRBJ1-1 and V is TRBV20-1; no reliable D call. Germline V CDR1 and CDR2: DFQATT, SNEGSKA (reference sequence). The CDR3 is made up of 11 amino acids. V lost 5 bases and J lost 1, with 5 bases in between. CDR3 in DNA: TGCAGTGCTGAAGCGAACACTGAAGCTTTCTTT. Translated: CSAEANTEAFF.